These T cell receptor beta chains were read from a single sample in a study of T cell responses to AZD1222 COVID-19 vaccine. Using immunoSEQ multiplex PCR, the repertoire was profiled, and TCRdb retains in-frame clones only, with some absent. The sample has about 150,000 clones, 90% seen once. The sequencing here drew on peripheral blood, taken 28 days after the second AZD1222 dose. Receptors originate from an adult who received the AZD1222 COVID-19 vaccine. CDR3s include the opening cysteine and the closing phenylalanine or tryptophan. The order of the fields is J gene, V gene, D gene, clone size, CDR3 DNA, CDR3 protein. The D gene is left open where the match is weak. A clone size is listed for some rows: how often the clone was seen (once, few, many), or a class if it is expanded.

j_gene: TRBJ1-2
v_gene: TRBV24-1
d_gene: NA
abundance: NA
CDR3nt: TGTGCCACCAGTGATCCCCGGCGGGGGGATGGCTACACCTTC
CDR3aa: CATSDPRRGDGYTF

j_gene: TRBJ1-4
v_gene: TRBV7-2
d_gene: NA
abundance: few
CDR3nt: TGTGCCAGCAGCTTAGTTATTTCCGAAAAACTGTTTTTT
CDR3aa: CASSLVISEKLFF

j_gene: TRBJ2-3
v_gene: TRBV3-1/TRBV3-2
d_gene: TRBD2
abundance: NA
CDR3nt: TGTGCCAGCAGCCAAACTAGCGGGGGCCTTGGGGATACGCAGTATTTT
CDR3aa: CASSQTSGGLGDTQYF

j_gene: TRBJ1-6
v_gene: TRBV2
d_gene: TRBD1
abundance: NA
CDR3nt: TGTGCCAGCAGCGGACAGGGAAGTTCACCCCTCCACTTT
CDR3aa: CASSGQGSSPLHF

j_gene: TRBJ1-2
v_gene: TRBV15
d_gene: NA
abundance: NA
CDR3nt: TGTGCCACCAGCCTTATGGACCGCTACGGCTACACCTTC
CDR3aa: CATSLMDRYGYTF

j_gene: TRBJ1-4
v_gene: TRBV7-9
d_gene: NA
abundance: NA
CDR3nt: TGTGCCAGCAGCTTAGCCTCTACAAGGCCGGGTGAAAAACTGTTTTTT
CDR3aa: CASSLASTRPGEKLFF

j_gene: TRBJ1-4
v_gene: TRBV6-5
d_gene: NA
abundance: few
CDR3nt: TGTGCCAGCCGGACCCTCGATGAAAAACTGTTTTTT
CDR3aa: CASRTLDEKLFF

j_gene: TRBJ1-6
v_gene: TRBV28
d_gene: TRBD1
abundance: NA
CDR3nt: TGTGCCAGCAGTTCGGGACAGGGGGCCGGTAATTCACCCCTCCACTTT
CDR3aa: CASSSGQGAGNSPLHF

j_gene: TRBJ1-1
v_gene: TRBV7-2
d_gene: TRBD1
abundance: NA
CDR3nt: TGTGCCAGCAGCCGAGACAGGGGGTCTGAAGCTTTCTTT
CDR3aa: CASSRDRGSEAFF

j_gene: TRBJ2-7
v_gene: TRBV2
d_gene: NA
abundance: NA
CDR3nt: TGTGCCAGCAGTGAGGGGATCTTCTACGAGCAGTACTTC
CDR3aa: CASSEGIFYEQYF

j_gene: TRBJ1-4
v_gene: TRBV12-3/TRBV12-4
d_gene: NA
abundance: NA
CDR3nt: TGTGCCAGCAGTTTAGGTGAAAAACTGTTTTTT
CDR3aa: CASSLGEKLFF

j_gene: TRBJ2-1
v_gene: TRBV5-1
d_gene: TRBD1
abundance: NA
CDR3nt: TGCGCCAGCAGCCCGAGACAGGGCCCCTACAATGAGCAGTTCTTC
CDR3aa: CASSPRQGPYNEQFF

j_gene: TRBJ2-7
v_gene: TRBV28
d_gene: TRBD2
abundance: NA
CDR3nt: TGTGCCAGCAGTTTGTTGGGGACTAGCGGATCCTACGAGCAGTACTTC
CDR3aa: CASSLLGTSGSYEQYF

j_gene: TRBJ2-3
v_gene: TRBV6-4
d_gene: TRBD1
abundance: NA
CDR3nt: TGTGCCAGCAGTCACAGGGGTCTGGGCACAGATACGCAGTATTTT
CDR3aa: CASSHRGLGTDTQYF

j_gene: TRBJ2-3
v_gene: TRBV2
d_gene: TRBD2
abundance: NA
CDR3nt: TGTGCCAGCAGTGAAAGGGCGGGAGGCCGCACAGATACGCAGTATTTT
CDR3aa: CASSERAGGRTDTQYF

j_gene: TRBJ2-1
v_gene: TRBV14
d_gene: TRBD2
abundance: once
CDR3nt: TGTGCCAGCAGCCCGTGGACTAGCGGGAGCTCCTACAATGAGCAGTTCTTC
CDR3aa: CASSPWTSGSSYNEQFF

j_gene: TRBJ2-7
v_gene: TRBV5-1
d_gene: NA
abundance: NA
CDR3nt: TGCGCCAGTTCTCCCGGACAGAACTCCTACGAGCAGTACTTC
CDR3aa: CASSPGQNSYEQYF

j_gene: TRBJ2-1
v_gene: TRBV10-3
d_gene: TRBD2
abundance: NA
CDR3nt: TGTGCCATCAGTTTAGCGGGAGGGGGAGAAAATGAGCAGTTCTTC
CDR3aa: CAISLAGGGENEQFF

j_gene: TRBJ1-5
v_gene: TRBV24-1
d_gene: NA
abundance: NA
CDR3nt: TGTGCCACCAGTGATCCTCACTCGAATCAGCCCCAGCATTTT
CDR3aa: CATSDPHSNQPQHF

j_gene: TRBJ2-7
v_gene: TRBV5-6
d_gene: NA
abundance: NA
CDR3nt: TGTGCCAGCAGCTTTAGCTCCTACGAGCAGTACTTC
CDR3aa: CASSFSSYEQYF

j_gene: TRBJ1-2
v_gene: TRBV5-1
d_gene: NA
abundance: NA
CDR3nt: TGCGCCAGCAGGGGACAAAAAGCGTCTAACTATGGCTACACCTTC
CDR3aa: CASRGQKASNYGYTF

j_gene: TRBJ2-1
v_gene: TRBV11-2
d_gene: TRBD2
abundance: few
CDR3nt: TGTGCCAGCAGCTTGAGCGGGGGGCCGCCTAATGAGCAGTTCTTC
CDR3aa: CASSLSGGPPNEQFF

j_gene: TRBJ1-3
v_gene: TRBV3-1/TRBV3-2
d_gene: NA
abundance: NA
CDR3nt: TGTGCCAGCAGCCAGCAGCCCTCTGGAAACACCATATATTTT
CDR3aa: CASSQQPSGNTIYF

j_gene: TRBJ1-2
v_gene: TRBV7-9
d_gene: NA
abundance: NA
CDR3nt: TGTGCCAGCAGCTTATCTACAGGAACAGCTAACTATGGCTACACCTTC
CDR3aa: CASSLSTGTANYGYTF

j_gene: TRBJ2-3
v_gene: TRBV7-2
d_gene: NA
abundance: NA
CDR3nt: TGTGCCAGCAGCTCAGGGGGACTCTTCCAAGATACGCAGTATTTT
CDR3aa: CASSSGGLFQDTQYF

j_gene: TRBJ1-1
v_gene: TRBV29-1
d_gene: NA
abundance: once
CDR3nt: TGCAGCGTTGTGGGACCACAGGGTGGGAGCACTGAAGCTTTCTTT
CDR3aa: CSVVGPQGGSTEAFF